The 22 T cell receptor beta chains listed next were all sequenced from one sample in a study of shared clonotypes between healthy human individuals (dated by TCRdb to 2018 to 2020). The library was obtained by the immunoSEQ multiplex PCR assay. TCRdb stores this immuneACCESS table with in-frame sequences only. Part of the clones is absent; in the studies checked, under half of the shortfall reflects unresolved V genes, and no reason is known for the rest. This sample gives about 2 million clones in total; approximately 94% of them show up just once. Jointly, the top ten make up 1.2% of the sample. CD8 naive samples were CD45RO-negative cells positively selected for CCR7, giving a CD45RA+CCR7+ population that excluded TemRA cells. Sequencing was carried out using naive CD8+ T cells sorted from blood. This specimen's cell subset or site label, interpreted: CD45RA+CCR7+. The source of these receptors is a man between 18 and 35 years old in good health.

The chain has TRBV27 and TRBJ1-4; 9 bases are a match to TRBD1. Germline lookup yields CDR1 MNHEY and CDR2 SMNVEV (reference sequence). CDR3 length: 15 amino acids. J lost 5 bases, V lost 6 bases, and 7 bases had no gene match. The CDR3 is CASSETGTGNEKLFF. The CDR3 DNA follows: TGTGCCAGCAGCGAGACCGGGACAGGGAATGAAAAACTGTTTTTT. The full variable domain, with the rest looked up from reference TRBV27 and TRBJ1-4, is EAQVTQNPRYLITVTGKKLTVTCSQNMNHEYMSWYRQDPGLGLRQIYYSMNVEVTDKGDVPEGYKVSRKEKRNFPLILESPSPNQTSLYFCASSETGTGNEKLFFGSGTQLSVL.

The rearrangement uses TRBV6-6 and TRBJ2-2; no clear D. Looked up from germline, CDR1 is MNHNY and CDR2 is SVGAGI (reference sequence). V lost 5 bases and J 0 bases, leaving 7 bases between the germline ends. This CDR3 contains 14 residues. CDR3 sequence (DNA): TGTGCCAGCAGTCCTATGGCGAACACCGGGGAGCTGTTTTTT. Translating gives CASSPMANTGELFF.

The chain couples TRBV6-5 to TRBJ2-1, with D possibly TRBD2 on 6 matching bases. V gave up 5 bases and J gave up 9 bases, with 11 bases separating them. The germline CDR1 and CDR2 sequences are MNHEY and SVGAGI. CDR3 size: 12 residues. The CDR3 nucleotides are TGTGCCAGCAGTCCCCTCGGGGGTGAGCAGTTCTTC. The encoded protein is CASSPLGGEQFF.

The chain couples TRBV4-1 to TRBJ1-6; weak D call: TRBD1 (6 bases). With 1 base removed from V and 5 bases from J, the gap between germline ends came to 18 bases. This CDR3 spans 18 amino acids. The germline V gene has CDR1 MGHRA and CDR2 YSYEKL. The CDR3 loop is CASSQGPLSGHHNSPLHF. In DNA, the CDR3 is TGCGCCAGCAGCCAAGGACCCCTTTCGGGACATCATAATTCACCCCTCCACTTT.

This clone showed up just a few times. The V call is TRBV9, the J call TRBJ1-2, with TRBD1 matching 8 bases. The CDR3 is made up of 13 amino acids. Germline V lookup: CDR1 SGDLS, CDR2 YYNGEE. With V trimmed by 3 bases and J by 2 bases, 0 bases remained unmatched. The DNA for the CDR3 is TGTGCCAGCAGCGACAGGGGGAACTATGGCTACACCTTC. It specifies CASSDRGNYGYTF.

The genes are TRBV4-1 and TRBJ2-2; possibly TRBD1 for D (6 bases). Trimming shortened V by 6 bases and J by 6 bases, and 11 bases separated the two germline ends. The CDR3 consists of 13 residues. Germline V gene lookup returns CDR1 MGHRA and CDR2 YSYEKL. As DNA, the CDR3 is TGCGCCAGCAGTCCTCGGACAGCCGGGGAGCTGTTTTTT. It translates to CASSPRTAGELFF.

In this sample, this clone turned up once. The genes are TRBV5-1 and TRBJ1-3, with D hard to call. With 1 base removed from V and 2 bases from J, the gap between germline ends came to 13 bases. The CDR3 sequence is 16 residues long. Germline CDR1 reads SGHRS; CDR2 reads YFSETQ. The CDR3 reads CASSLTQVIAGNTIYF. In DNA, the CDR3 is TGCGCCAGCAGCTTGACCCAAGTAATAGCTGGAAACACCATATATTTT. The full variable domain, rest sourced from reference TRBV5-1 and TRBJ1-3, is KAGVTQTPRYLIKTRGQQVTLSCSPISGHRSVSWYQQTPGQGLQFLFEYFSETQRNKGNFPGRFSGRQFSNSRSEMNVSTLELGDSALYLCASSLTQVIAGNTIYFGEGSWLTVV.

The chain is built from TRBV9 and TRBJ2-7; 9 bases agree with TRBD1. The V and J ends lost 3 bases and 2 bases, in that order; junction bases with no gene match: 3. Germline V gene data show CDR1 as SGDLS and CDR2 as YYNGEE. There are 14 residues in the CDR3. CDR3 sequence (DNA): TGTGCCAGCAGCGCCCGGGACAGGGCCTACGAGCAGTACTTC. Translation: CASSARDRAYEQYF.

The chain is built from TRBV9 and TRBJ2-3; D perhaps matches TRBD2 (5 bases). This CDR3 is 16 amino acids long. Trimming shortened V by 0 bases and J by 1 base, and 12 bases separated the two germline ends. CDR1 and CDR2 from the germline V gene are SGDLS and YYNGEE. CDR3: CASSVGVWGGTDTQYF. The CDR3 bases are TGTGCCAGCAGCGTAGGGGTGTGGGGAGGCACAGATACGCAGTATTTT.

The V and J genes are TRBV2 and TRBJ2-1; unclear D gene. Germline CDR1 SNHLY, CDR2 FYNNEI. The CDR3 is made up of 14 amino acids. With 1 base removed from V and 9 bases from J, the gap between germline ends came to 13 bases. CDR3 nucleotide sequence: TGTGCCAGCAGTGAAGAAGACCTAGTTCGTGAGCAGTTCTTC. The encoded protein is CASSEEDLVREQFF.

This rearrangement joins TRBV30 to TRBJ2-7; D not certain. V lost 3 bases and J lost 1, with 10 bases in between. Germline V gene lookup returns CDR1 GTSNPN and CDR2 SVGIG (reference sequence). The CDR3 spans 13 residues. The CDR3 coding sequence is TGTGCCTGGAGGTCCCGGGTGTCCTACGAGCAGTACTTC. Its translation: CAWRSRVSYEQYF. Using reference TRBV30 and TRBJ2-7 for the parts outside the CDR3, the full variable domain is SQTIHQWPATLVQPVGSPLSLECTVEGTSNPNLYWYRQAAGRGLQLLFYSVGIGQISSEVPQNLSASRPQDRQFILSSKKLLLSDSGFYLCAWRSRVSYEQYFGPGTRLTVT.

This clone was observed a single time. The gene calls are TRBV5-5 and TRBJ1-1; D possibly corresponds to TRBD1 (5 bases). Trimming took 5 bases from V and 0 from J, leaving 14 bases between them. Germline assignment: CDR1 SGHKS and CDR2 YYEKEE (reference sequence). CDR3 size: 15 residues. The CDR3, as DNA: TGTGCCAGCAGTCTTTATGGGGGTATGAACACTGAAGCTTTCTTT. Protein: CASSLYGGMNTEAFF.

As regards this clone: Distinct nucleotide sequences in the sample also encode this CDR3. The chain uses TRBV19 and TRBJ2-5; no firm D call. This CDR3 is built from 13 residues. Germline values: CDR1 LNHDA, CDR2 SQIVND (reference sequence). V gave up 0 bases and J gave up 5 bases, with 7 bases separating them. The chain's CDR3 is CASSIDGEETQYF. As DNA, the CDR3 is TGTGCCAGTAGTATAGATGGTGAGGAGACCCAGTACTTC. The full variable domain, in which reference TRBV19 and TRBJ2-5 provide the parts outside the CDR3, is DGGITQSPKYLFRKEGQNVTLSCEQNLNHDAMYWYRQDPGQGLRLIYYSQIVNDFQKGDIAEGYSVSREKKESFPLTVTSAQKNPTAFYLCASSIDGEETQYFGPGTRLLVL.

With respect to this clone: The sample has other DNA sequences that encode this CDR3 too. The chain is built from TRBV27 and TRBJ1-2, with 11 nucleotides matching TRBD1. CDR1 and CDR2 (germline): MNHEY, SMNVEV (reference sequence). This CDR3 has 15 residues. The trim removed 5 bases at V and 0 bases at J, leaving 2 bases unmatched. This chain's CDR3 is CASSPGQGANYGYTF. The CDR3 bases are TGTGCCAGCAGTCCGGGACAGGGGGCTAACTATGGCTACACCTTC.

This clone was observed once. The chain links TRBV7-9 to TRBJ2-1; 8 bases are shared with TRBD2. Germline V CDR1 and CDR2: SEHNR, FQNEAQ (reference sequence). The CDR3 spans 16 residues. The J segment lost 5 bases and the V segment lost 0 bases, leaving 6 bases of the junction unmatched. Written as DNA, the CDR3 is TGTGCCAGCAGCTTAGCGACTAGCGTGTACCACAATGAGCAGTTCTTC. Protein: CASSLATSVYHNEQFF.

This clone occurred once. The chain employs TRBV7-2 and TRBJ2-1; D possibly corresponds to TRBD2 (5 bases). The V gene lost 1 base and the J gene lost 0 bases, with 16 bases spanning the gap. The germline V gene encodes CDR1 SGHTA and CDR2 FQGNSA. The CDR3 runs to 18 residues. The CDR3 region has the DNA TGTGCCAGCAGCTTAGGGGAAGCGGTTCGAAGCTCCTACAATGAGCAGTTCTTC. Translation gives CASSLGEAVRSSYNEQFF.

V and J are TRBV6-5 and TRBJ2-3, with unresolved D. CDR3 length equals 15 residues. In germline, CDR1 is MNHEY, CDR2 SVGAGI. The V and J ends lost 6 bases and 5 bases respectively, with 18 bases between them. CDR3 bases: TGTGCCAGCAGCTCAAATGTGTTCGGTGAAGATACGCAGTATTTT. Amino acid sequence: CASSSNVFGEDTQYF.

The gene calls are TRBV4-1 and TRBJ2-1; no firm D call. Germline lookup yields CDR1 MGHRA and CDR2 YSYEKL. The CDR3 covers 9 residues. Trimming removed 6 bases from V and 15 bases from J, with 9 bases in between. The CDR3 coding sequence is TGCGCCAGCAGTCAAAGGATGTTCTTC. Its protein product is CASSQRMFF.

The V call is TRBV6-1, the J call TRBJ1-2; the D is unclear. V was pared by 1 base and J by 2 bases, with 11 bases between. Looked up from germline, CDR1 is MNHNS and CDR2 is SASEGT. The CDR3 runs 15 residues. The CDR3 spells CASSEEVWENYGYTF. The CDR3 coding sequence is TGTGCCAGCAGTGAAGAAGTGTGGGAAAACTATGGCTACACCTTC.

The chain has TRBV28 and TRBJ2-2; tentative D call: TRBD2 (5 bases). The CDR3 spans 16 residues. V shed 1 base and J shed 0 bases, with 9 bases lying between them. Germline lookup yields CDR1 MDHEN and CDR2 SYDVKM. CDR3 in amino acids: CASSLFFGTNTGELFF. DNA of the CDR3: TGTGCCAGCAGTTTATTCTTCGGGACGAACACCGGGGAGCTGTTTTTT.

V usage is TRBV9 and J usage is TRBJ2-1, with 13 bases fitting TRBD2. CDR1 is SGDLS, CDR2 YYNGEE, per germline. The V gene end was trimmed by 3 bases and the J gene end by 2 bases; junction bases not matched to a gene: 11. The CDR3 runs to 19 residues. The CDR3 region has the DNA TGTGCCAGCAGCGGCGTAGATGCGGGACTAGCGGGGACCTACAATGAGCAGTTCTTC. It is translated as CASSGVDAGLAGTYNEQFF.

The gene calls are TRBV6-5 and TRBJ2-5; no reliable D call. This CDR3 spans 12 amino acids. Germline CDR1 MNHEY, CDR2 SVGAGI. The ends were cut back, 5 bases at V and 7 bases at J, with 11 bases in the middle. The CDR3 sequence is CASSNSLRTQYF. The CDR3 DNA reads TGTGCCAGCAGTAACAGCCTCAGGACCCAGTACTTC.